Listed here are 16 T cell receptor beta chains from one sample, sequenced in a study of cytomegalovirus exposure and HLA in healthy donors. Amplification used 60 Vbeta primers and 13 Jbeta primers. Using immunoSEQ multiplex PCR, the repertoire was profiled, and TCRdb retains in-frame clones only, with some absent. Of about 150,000 clones in the sample, 60% to 85% are singletons; the top ten hold about 3.4%. Sequencing was performed on PBMCs. The origin of the receptors is a woman in her forties or fifties in good health and CMV-seropositive.

This chain links TRBV6-5 with TRBJ1-1, with TRBD1 matching over 8 bases. The J segment lost 4 bases and the V segment lost 6 bases, leaving 4 bases of the junction unmatched. The CDR3 totals 13 residues. Looked up from germline, CDR1 is MNHEY and CDR2 is SVGAGI. This CDR3 reads CASSPTGATEAFF. DNA of the CDR3: TGTGCCAGCAGCCCGACAGGGGCCACTGAAGCTTTCTTT.

J is TRBJ2-5 and V is TRBV18, with D maybe TRBD2 (5 bases). This CDR3 is 16 amino acids long. Germline assignment: CDR1 KGHSH and CDR2 LQKENI. V was pared by 0 bases and J by 0 bases, with 11 bases between. CDR3 DNA sequence: TGTGCCAGCTCACCACCCCTAGCACGACACCAAGAGACCCAGTACTTC. Its protein product is CASSPPLARHQETQYF.

The chain has TRBV5-5 and TRBJ2-1; no firm D call. This CDR3 spans 17 amino acids. Trimming shortened V by 1 base and J by 8 bases, and 22 bases separated the two germline ends. Germline V gene sequence: CDR1 SGHKS, CDR2 YYEKEE (reference sequence). The CDR3 is CASSLYVSTDLYDEQFF. CDR3 coding DNA: TGTGCCAGCAGCTTGTACGTTAGCACCGACCTTTATGATGAGCAGTTCTTC.

The chain employs TRBV29-1 and TRBJ1-1; D call uncertain. CDR1 is SQVTM and CDR2 is ANQGSEA in the germline V gene. The V gene lost 4 bases and the J gene lost 8 bases, with 8 bases spanning the gap. CDR3 size: 10 residues. The CDR3 region is CSVAEIEAFF. In DNA form, the CDR3 reads TGCAGCGTTGCTGAGATCGAAGCTTTCTTT.

The gene calls are TRBV7-6 and TRBJ2-7, with D perhaps matching TRBD2 (6 bases). This CDR3 spans 16 amino acids. The germline V gene encodes CDR1 SGHVS and CDR2 FNYEAQ. Trimming took off 1 base at V and 3 bases at J, with 16 bases between the two ends. The CDR3 spells CASSLGRWRRGYEQYF. The CDR3 DNA reads TGTGCCAGCAGCTTAGGAAGGTGGCGGAGGGGCTACGAGCAGTACTTC.

The rearrangement joins TRBV11-2 to TRBJ1-2; D is undetermined. Trimming stripped 0 bases from V and 4 bases from J, with 9 bases between. The CDR3 loop spans 14 amino acids. Per the germline V gene, CDR1 is SGHAT and CDR2 is FQNNGV. The CDR3 protein is CASSLDVSGYGYTF. DNA of the CDR3: TGTGCCAGCAGCTTAGATGTGAGTGGCTATGGCTACACCTTC. The full variable domain, its missing parts supplied by reference TRBV11-2 and TRBJ1-2, is EAGVAQSPRYKIIEKRQSVAFWCNPISGHATLYWYQQILGQGPKLLIQFQNNGVVDDSQLPKDRFSAERLKGVDSTLKIQPAKLEDSAVYLCASSLDVSGYGYTFGSGTRLTVV.

The rearrangement joins TRBV30 to TRBJ2-1; 13 bases line up with TRBD2. Unmatched junction bases numbered 3, after V lost 1 base and J lost 6 bases. Germline-derived CDR1 and CDR2 are GTSNPN and SVGIG (reference sequence). This CDR3 region has 15 residues. The CDR3: CAWSEGLAGSNEQFF. The CDR3 DNA reads TGTGCCTGGAGTGAGGGACTAGCGGGGAGCAATGAGCAGTTCTTC.

This clone was recorded only once. The chain has TRBV11-2 and TRBJ2-1; no clear D gene. CDR1 is SGHAT, CDR2 FQNNGV, per germline. The CDR3 loop spans 15 amino acids. V lost 1 base and J lost 11, with 18 bases in between. As DNA, the CDR3 is TGTGCCAGCAGCTTAGGCCGCGAACGTACGTCTCAGCAGTTCTTC. Protein sequence: CASSLGRERTSQQFF. The complete variable domain, with remaining parts taken from reference TRBV11-2 and TRBJ2-1, reads EAGVAQSPRYKIIEKRQSVAFWCNPISGHATLYWYQQILGQGPKLLIQFQNNGVVDDSQLPKDRFSAERLKGVDSTLKIQPAKLEDSAVYLCASSLGRERTSQQFFGPGTRLTVL.

V and J are TRBV6-1 and TRBJ1-2; 7 bases fit TRBD1. Germline lookup yields CDR1 MNHNS and CDR2 SASEGT. The junction had 15 bases not matched to a gene; V was cut back by 0 bases and J by 8 bases. The CDR3 is made up of 17 amino acids. The CDR3 DNA is TGTGCCAGCAGTGAAGCGAACAGGGGTCCCCCCCGGAGGGGCTACACCTTC. It codes for CASSEANRGPPRRGYTF.

This rearrangement joins TRBV19 to TRBJ1-3; 8 bases match TRBD1. Germline V gene lookup returns CDR1 LNHDA and CDR2 SQIVND (reference sequence). This CDR3 contains 14 residues. V shed 3 bases and J 8 bases; nucleotides not matched to a gene: 6. As DNA, the CDR3 is TGTGCCAGTAGTATGGACAGGGTAGTGGACACCATATATTTT. This gives the protein CASSMDRVVDTIYF.

The rearrangement joins TRBV28 to TRBJ2-2, with TRBD1 matching over 9 bases. V shed 7 bases, J shed 3 bases, and the junction held 9 bases outside the gene matches. The V gene's germline CDR1 is MDHEN and CDR2 SYDVKM. The CDR3 is 16 residues long. The CDR3, as DNA: TGTGCCAGCACCGAGGACAGGGGAGGGGACACCGGGGAGCTGTTTTTT. Its translation is CASTEDRGGDTGELFF.

This clone was counted only a few times. The genes are TRBV25-1 and TRBJ1-2, with TRBD1 matching over 8 bases. Germline V gene lookup returns CDR1 MGHDK and CDR2 SYGVNS. The ends lost 8 bases at V and 4 bases at J; junction bases unmatched: 3. The CDR3 is 12 amino acids. The CDR3 reads CASRTGTYGYTF. For the CDR3, the DNA is TGTGCCAGCCGGACAGGGACCTATGGCTACACCTTC.

The chain uses TRBV19 and TRBJ2-5; TRBD1 might be the D (5 bases). The CDR3 extends over 14 amino acids. Between the trimmed V and J ends, which lost 4 bases and 5 bases, there was a span of 14 bases. From germline, CDR1 is LNHDA and CDR2 SQIVND (reference sequence). The CDR3 loop reads CASSTDVGVETQYF. The CDR3 DNA follows: TGTGCCAGTAGTACGGACGTAGGGGTCGAGACCCAGTACTTC.

The V call is TRBV10-3, the J call TRBJ2-1, with D possibly matching TRBD2 (6 bases). Germline V CDR1 and CDR2: ENHRY, SYGVKD. The CDR3 runs 19 residues. V was pared by 0 bases and J by 0 bases, with 18 bases between. The CDR3 DNA follows: TGTGCCATCAGTGAGTCGAATCGGGCGGGACCCCGCTCCTACAATGAGCAGTTCTTC. Translating gives CAISESNRAGPRSYNEQFF.

The gene calls are TRBV10-3 and TRBJ1-1, with D unclear. Germline-derived CDR1 and CDR2 are ENHRY and SYGVKD. The CDR3 totals 11 residues. Trimming took off 10 bases at V and 4 bases at J, with 10 bases between the two ends. CDR3 nucleotides: TGTGCCACCGGGGAGACCACTGAAGCTTTCTTT. Protein sequence: CATGETTEAFF.

The rearrangement joins TRBV5-6 to TRBJ2-7, with 9 bases identical to TRBD1. The germline V gene encodes CDR1 SGHDT and CDR2 YYEEEE. There are 14 residues in the CDR3. V lost 0 bases and J lost 6; bases outside the gene matches: 4. This CDR3 reads CASSLAGQGSEQYF. In DNA, the CDR3 is TGTGCCAGCAGCTTGGCGGGACAGGGCTCCGAGCAGTACTTC.